What follows is one T cell receptor beta chain and its context. The antigen remains undetermined. Produced via immunoSEQ multiplex PCR; TCRdb's table is partial and in-frame only. The sample has about 130,000 clones; less than 95% are singletons. The entry originates in a study of T cell responses to AZD1222 COVID-19 vaccine. Background on the study: Timing groups of about 4 and about 12 weeks for second doses were pooled.

The study's findings and limits: No repertoire was sampled before or during the peak T cell response, only after it. Donors were mostly white British, more females; clonal diversity possibly underestimated. Just six AZD1222 recipients were seropositive at baseline.

Trimming shortened V by 0 bases and J by 0 bases, and 11 bases separated the two germline ends. CDR1 is LGHDT, CDR2 YNNKEL, per germline (reference sequence). This CDR3 spans 16 amino acids. This receptor was taken from an adult in good health. The chain links TRBV3-1 (or the pseudogene TRBV3-2) to TRBJ1-2; D not certain. The source was peripheral blood, collected on day 0 of AZD1222 vaccination. CDR3 sequence reads: CASSQDWEIANYGYTF. CDR3 coding DNA: TGTGCCAGCAGCCAAGATTGGGAGATAGCTAACTATGGCTACACCTTC.